The entry below describes one TCR beta chain. The target antigen is unknown. For sequencing, patients were chosen who had shown expansion of CD8+CD57+ cells by flow cytometry. The source of the sample is a study of CD8+CD57+ T cells in acquired aplastic anemia. As for the study in general: An average of roughly 3 ug of DNA was obtained from sorted CD4+ and CD8+ cells.

The study's findings and limits: Patients shared 25 to 35 CD8+ CDR3 sequences with controls.

The template used for profiling TCR beta VDJ and CDR3 was genomic DNA. TCRdb redid the calling of the reads with MiXCR, one entry per CDR3 protein. The sample gives 450,000 to 600,000 distinct CDR3 sequences, approximately 33% of which show up once; roughly 0.8% is in the top ten. This TCR was sampled from a human donor with aplastic anemia. Sample: sorted CD4+, CD8+, or CD8+CD57+ T cells (not recorded which) from PBMCs.

Here the CDR3 reads CATTGGDTLNEQFF. The CDR3 DNA is TGTGCCACCACCGGGGGGGACACCTTAAATGAGCAGTTCTTC. The V gene is TRBV24-1, the J gene TRBJ2-1, with 8 bases that match TRBD2. CDR3 size: 14 residues. The germline CDR1 and CDR2 sequences are KGHDR and SFDVKD. The trim removed 8 bases at V and 7 bases at J, leaving 9 bases unmatched.